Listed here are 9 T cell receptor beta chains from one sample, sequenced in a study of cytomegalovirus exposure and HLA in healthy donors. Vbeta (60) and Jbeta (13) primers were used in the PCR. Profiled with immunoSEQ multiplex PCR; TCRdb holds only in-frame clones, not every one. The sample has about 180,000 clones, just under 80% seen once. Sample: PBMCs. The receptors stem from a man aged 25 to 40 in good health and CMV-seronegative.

Here the CDR3 reads CASSSFSGGLGETQYF. As DNA, the CDR3 is TGTGCCAGCAGTAGTTTTAGCGGGGGTTTAGGGGAGACCCAGTACTTC. The genes are TRBV9 and TRBJ2-5; TRBD2 matches 9 bases. In germline, CDR1 is SGDLS, CDR2 YYNGEE. Unmatched junction bases numbered 13, after V lost 5 bases and J lost 5 bases. The CDR3 runs 16 residues.

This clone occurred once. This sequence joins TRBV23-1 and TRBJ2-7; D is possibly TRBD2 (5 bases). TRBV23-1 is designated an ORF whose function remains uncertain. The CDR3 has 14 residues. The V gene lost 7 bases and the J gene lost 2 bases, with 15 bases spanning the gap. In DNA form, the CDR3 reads TGCGCCAGCATAAGGGTGTCGGGGACCTACGAGCAGTACTTC. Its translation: CASIRVSGTYEQYF.

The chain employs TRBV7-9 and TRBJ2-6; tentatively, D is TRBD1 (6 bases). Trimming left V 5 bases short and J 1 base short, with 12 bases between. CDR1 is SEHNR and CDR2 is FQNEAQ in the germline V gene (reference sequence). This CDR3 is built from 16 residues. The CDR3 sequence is CASSPSGVSGANVLTF. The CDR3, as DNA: TGTGCCAGCAGCCCCTCAGGGGTATCTGGGGCCAACGTCCTGACTTTC. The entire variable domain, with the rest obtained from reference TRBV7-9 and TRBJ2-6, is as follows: DTGVSQNPRHKITKRGQNVTFRCDPISEHNRLYWYRQTLGQGPEFLTYFQNEAQLEKSRLLSDRFSAERPKGSFSTLEIQRTEQGDSAMYLCASSPSGVSGANVLTFGAGSRLTVL.

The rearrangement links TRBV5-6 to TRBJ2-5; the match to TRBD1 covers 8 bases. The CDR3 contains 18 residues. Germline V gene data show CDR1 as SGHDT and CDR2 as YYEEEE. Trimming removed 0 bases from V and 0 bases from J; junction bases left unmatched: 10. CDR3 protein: CASSLGQGRPEYQETQYF. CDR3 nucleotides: TGTGCCAGCAGCTTGGGACAGGGGAGGCCAGAGTACCAAGAGACCCAGTACTTC.

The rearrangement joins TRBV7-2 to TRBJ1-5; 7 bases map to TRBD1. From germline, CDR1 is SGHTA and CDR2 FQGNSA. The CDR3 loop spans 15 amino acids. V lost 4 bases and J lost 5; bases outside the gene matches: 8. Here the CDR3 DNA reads TGTGCCAGCAGCTCAACCGGGACAGCCTATCAGCCCCAGCATTTT. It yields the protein CASSSTGTAYQPQHF.

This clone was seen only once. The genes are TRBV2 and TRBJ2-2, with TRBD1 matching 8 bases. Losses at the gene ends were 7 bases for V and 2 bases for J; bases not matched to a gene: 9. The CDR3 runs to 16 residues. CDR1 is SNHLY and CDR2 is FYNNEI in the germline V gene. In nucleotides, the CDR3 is TGTGCCAGCACGCTTTCAGGGGGCTCTAACACCGGGGAGCTGTTTTTT. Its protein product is CASTLSGGSNTGELFF.

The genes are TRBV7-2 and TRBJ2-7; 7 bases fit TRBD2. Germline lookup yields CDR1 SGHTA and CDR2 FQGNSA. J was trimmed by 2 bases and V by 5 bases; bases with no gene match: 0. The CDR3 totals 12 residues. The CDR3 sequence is CASSRGAYEQYF. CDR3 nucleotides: TGTGCCAGCAGCCGGGGGGCCTACGAGCAGTACTTC.

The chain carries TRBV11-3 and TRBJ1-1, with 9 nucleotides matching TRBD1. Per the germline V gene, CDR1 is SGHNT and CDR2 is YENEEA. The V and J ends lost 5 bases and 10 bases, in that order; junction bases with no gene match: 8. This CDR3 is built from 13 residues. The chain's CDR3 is CASSDTGGSRAFF. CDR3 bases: TGTGCCAGCAGCGATACAGGGGGCAGTCGAGCTTTCTTT.

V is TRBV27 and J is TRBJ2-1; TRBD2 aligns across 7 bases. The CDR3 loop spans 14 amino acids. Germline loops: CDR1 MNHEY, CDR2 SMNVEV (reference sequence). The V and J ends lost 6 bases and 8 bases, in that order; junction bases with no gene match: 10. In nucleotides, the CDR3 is TGTGCCAGCAGCCGGGACTATCGACCCTATGAGCAGTTCTTC. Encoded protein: CASSRDYRPYEQFF.